These 19 T cell receptor beta chains were all obtained from the same sample, sequenced in a study of graft-versus-host responses after intestinal transplantation. Their antigens remain unidentified. The data were produced by immunoSEQ multiplex PCR, yet TCRdb's version contains in-frame clones alone and is incomplete. The sample consists of tens of thousands of clones, 89% of them appearing once. The sequencing used unstimulated CD8+ T cells sorted from spleen or lymph node cells, collected before intestinal transplant. Receptors originate from a human donor who received an intestinal transplant.

This clone was picked up one time. The chain employs TRBV5-1 and TRBJ2-1, with a tentative D call TRBD2 (5 bases). Germline V gives CDR1 SGHRS, CDR2 YFSETQ. Trimming took 2 bases from V and 7 from J, leaving 13 bases between them. This CDR3 spans 14 amino acids. Here the CDR3 DNA reads TGCGCCAGCAGCTTACTAGTGCGTCGAAATGAGCAGTTCTTC. Translation gives CASSLLVRRNEQFF.

The genes are TRBV19 and TRBJ1-6; possibly TRBD1 for D (5 bases). The CDR3 totals 14 residues. Germline V CDR1 and CDR2: LNHDA, SQIVND (reference sequence). The V and J ends lost 5 bases and 10 bases respectively, with 15 bases between them. The CDR3 DNA reads TGTGCCAGTAGTCTCATGCCAGGGTGGTCACCCCTCCACTTT. Translated, it gives CASSLMPGWSPLHF.

The chain couples TRBV28 to TRBJ2-1; tentative D call: TRBD1 (6 bases). V was clipped by 4 bases and J by 4 bases, with 26 bases between them. Germline V CDR1 and CDR2: MDHEN, SYDVKM. The CDR3 runs to 19 residues. DNA for the CDR3: TGTGCCAGCAGTTCTCCTTGGGGGCGGGCGGGCCCTCCTTACAATGAGCAGTTCTTC. This encodes CASSSPWGRAGPPYNEQFF.

The chain recombines TRBV28 with TRBJ2-2, with 13 bases matching TRBD2. The V and J ends lost 5 bases and 0 bases, in that order; junction bases with no gene match: 3. The CDR3 is made up of 17 amino acids. Germline values: CDR1 MDHEN, CDR2 SYDVKM. The CDR3 is CASSPGLAGTNTGELFF. CDR3 DNA: TGTGCCAGCAGTCCGGGACTAGCGGGGACGAACACCGGGGAGCTGTTTTTT.

The rearrangement uses TRBV4-2 and TRBJ1-2; tentatively, D is TRBD1 (5 bases). CDR3 length: 13 amino acids. CDR1 is LGHNA, CDR2 YNFKEQ, per germline. V was cut by 4 bases and J by 6 bases, with 12 bases left in between. This CDR3 reads CASSLIKGNGYTF. The CDR3 DNA sequence: TGTGCCAGCAGCCTTATCAAGGGGAATGGCTACACCTTC.

The V call is TRBV27, the J call TRBJ2-7, with 8 bases that match TRBD1. The CDR3 is made up of 14 amino acids. Germline V lookup: CDR1 MNHEY, CDR2 SMNVEV (reference sequence). The ends lost 2 bases at V and 7 bases at J; junction bases unmatched: 7. The CDR3 is CASSLTRQGWEQYF. In nucleotides, the CDR3 is TGTGCCAGCAGTTTAACCCGACAGGGGTGGGAGCAGTACTTC.

The CDR3 reads CASSLLGGRTDTQYF. The CDR3 nucleotides read TGTGCCAGCAGTTTATTGGGCGGGCGCACAGATACGCAGTATTTT. The V and J genes are TRBV27 and TRBJ2-3; D is perhaps TRBD2 (5 bases). V lost 1 base, J lost 1 base, and 9 bases lay in between. Per germline, CDR1 MNHEY and CDR2 SMNVEV (reference sequence). The CDR3 spans 15 residues.

The V and J genes are TRBV2 and TRBJ1-5; tentatively, D is TRBD1 (5 bases). The CDR3 spans 18 residues. V lost 8 bases, J lost 1 base, and 24 bases lay in between. Germline V gene data show CDR1 as SNHLY and CDR2 as FYNNEI. DNA of the CDR3: TGTGCCAGCGAAGTGGGTTTGGGAAGCGGGGCGAGCAATCAGCCCCAGCATTTT. Encoded protein: CASEVGLGSGASNQPQHF.

V and J are TRBV7-8 and TRBJ1-1; unclear D gene. V lost 0 bases and J 0 bases, leaving 5 bases between the germline ends. This CDR3 has 14 residues. The V gene's germline CDR1 is SGHVS and CDR2 FQNEAQ. CDR3 coding DNA: TGTGCCAGCAGCTTAGCCGGGGTGAACACTGAAGCTTTCTTT. Translation: CASSLAGVNTEAFF. Together with reference TRBV7-8 and TRBJ1-1, the CDR3 gives the full variable domain: GAGVSQSPRYKVAKRGQDVALRCDPISGHVSLFWYQQALGQGPEFLTYFQNEAQLDKSGLPSDRFFAERPEGSVSTLKIQRTQQEDSAVYLCASSLAGVNTEAFFGQGTRLTVV.

This clone appeared a single time. The J gene is TRBJ2-5, the V gene TRBV29-1, with 7 bases lining up with TRBD1. Germline values: CDR1 SQVTM, CDR2 ANQGSEA. Unmatched junction bases numbered 4, after V lost 6 bases and J lost 0 bases. There are 13 residues in the CDR3. Written as DNA, the CDR3 is TGCAGCGTCCAACAGGGGTACCAAGAGACCCAGTACTTC. Protein product: CSVQQGYQETQYF.

This clone was seen a single time. The chain combines TRBV7-6 with TRBJ2-7, with 7 nucleotides matching TRBD1. CDR1 is SGHVS and CDR2 is FNYEAQ in the germline V gene. The CDR3 contains 14 residues. V shed 5 bases and J 4 bases; nucleotides not matched to a gene: 8. The CDR3 is CASSPGTAQYEQYF. The CDR3 DNA reads TGTGCCAGCAGCCCGGGGACAGCCCAGTACGAGCAGTACTTC.

The genes are TRBV5-6 and TRBJ1-1; no clear D. Germline CDR1 and CDR2: SGHDT and YYEEEE. CDR3 size: 15 residues. Trimming took 2 bases from V and 4 from J, leaving 15 bases between them. The CDR3 nucleotides read TGTGCCAGCAGCTTAGCCCCTGGCGGGAGCACTGAAGCTTTCTTT. This codes for CASSLAPGGSTEAFF.

The gene calls are TRBV29-1 and TRBJ1-2; D is unclear. CDR1 and CDR2 from the germline V gene are SQVTM and ANQGSEA. CDR3 length: 8 residues. Trimming took off 8 bases at V and 8 bases at J, with 6 bases between the two ends. CDR3 nucleotides: TGCAGCCCCGGGGGCTACACCTTC. Protein sequence: CSPGGYTF. Full variable domain (missing parts from reference TRBV29-1 and TRBJ1-2): SAVISQKPSRDICQRGTSLTIQCQVDSQVTMMFWYRQQPGQSLTLIATANQGSEATYESGFVIDKFPISRPNLTFSTLTVSNMSPEDSSIYLCSPGGYTFGSGTRLTVV.

This rearrangement joins TRBV6-1 to TRBJ1-5, with D uncertain. The CDR3 contains 17 residues. The ends were cut back, 0 bases at V and 3 bases at J, with 15 bases in the middle. CDR1 and CDR2 (germline): MNHNS, SASEGT. CDR3 nucleotide sequence: TGTGCCAGCAGTGAAGCAAGGCAGGTTTTTGCCAATCAGCCCCAGCATTTT. Protein product: CASSEARQVFANQPQHF.

This clone was picked up one time. The V and J genes are TRBV16 and TRBJ1-4; possible D gene TRBD1, 5 bases. CDR3 size: 15 residues. The V gene lost 2 bases and the J gene lost 9 bases, with 16 bases spanning the gap. Per the germline V gene, CDR1 is KGHSY and CDR2 is FQNENV. The CDR3 loop reads CASSQKGMAGQKLFF. The DNA of the CDR3 is TGTGCCAGCAGCCAAAAGGGCATGGCGGGACAAAAACTGTTTTTT.

The chain uses TRBV5-4 and TRBJ1-1; D remains unclear. V was pared by 3 bases and J by 3 bases, with 6 bases between. The CDR3 is 12 amino acids. The V gene's germline CDR1 is SGHNT and CDR2 YYREEE (reference sequence). The CDR3 spells CASSSSHTEAFF. CDR3 in DNA: TGTGCCAGCAGCTCGTCTCACACTGAAGCTTTCTTT.

The chain carries TRBV10-3 and TRBJ1-2; 8 positions agree with TRBD1. J lost 4 bases, V lost 4 bases, and 11 bases had no gene match. Germline CDR1 is ENHRY and CDR2 is SYGVKD. The CDR3 extends over 16 amino acids. The DNA of the CDR3 is TGTGCCATCAGTGGGGCCGCGACAGGGGCCCCCTATGGCTACACCTTC. It yields the protein CAISGAATGAPYGYTF.

This clone appeared once. This rearrangement joins TRBV27 to TRBJ1-1, with D perhaps TRBD1 (5 bases). The CDR3 is 14 amino acids. CDR1 is MNHEY, CDR2 SMNVEV, per germline (reference sequence). V was trimmed by 8 bases and J by 1 base, leaving 14 bases between them. DNA of the CDR3: TGTGCCAGCGCTGTCGGGGGATCGAACACTGAAGCTTTCTTT. This encodes CASAVGGSNTEAFF.

The genes are TRBV7-8 and TRBJ2-2, with TRBD2 identical over 10 bases. The CDR3 runs to 16 residues. Unmatched junction bases numbered 6, after V lost 1 base and J lost 7 bases. CDR1 and CDR2 from the germline V gene are SGHVS and FQNEAQ. The CDR3 sequence is CASSLGASGRVGELFF. DNA for the CDR3: TGTGCCAGCAGCTTAGGGGCTAGCGGGAGAGTCGGGGAGCTGTTTTTT.